This entry lists 24 T cell receptor beta chains sequenced from one sample in a study of regulatory T cells in long-lasting Graves disease. As to time point: persistent/refractory GD, antithyroid drugs over 5 years with positive TRAb. RNA isolated from PBMCs was used to make the TCR library. With iRepertoire HTBI primers and Arm-PCR of CDR3 regions, TCR beta libraries were built. TCRdb reprocessed the multiplex PCR reads via MiXCR and lists one record per CDR3 protein. The table records 350,000 to 450,000 distinct CDR3 sequences, less than 25% of them present only once. This material consisted of peripheral blood mononuclear cells (PBMCs), taken when the disease was refractory, from a patient treated with antithyroid drugs. The receptor set was obtained from a female donor with Graves disease.

This chain connects TRBV7-2 to TRBJ2-7; the match to TRBD2 covers 9 bases. Per the germline V gene, CDR1 is SGHTA and CDR2 is FQGNSA. The J segment lost 2 bases and the V segment lost 2 bases, leaving 1 base of the junction unmatched. This CDR3 has 14 residues. As DNA, the CDR3 is TGTGCCAGCAGCTTACGCGGGAGGGCCTACGAGCAGTACTTC. The encoded protein is CASSLRGRAYEQYF.

This chain connects TRBV20-1 to TRBJ1-1; 9 nucleotides align to TRBD1. The CDR3 has 14 residues. The V gene's germline CDR1 is DFQATT and CDR2 SNEGSKA (reference sequence). CDR3 sequence: CSATGGVIGTEAFF. As DNA, the CDR3 is TGCAGCGCGACAGGGGGGGTTATTGGGACTGAAGCTTTCTTT.

As to this clonotype: Since a much larger clone is just one base distant, this may be a read error. The rearrangement joins TRBV6-9 to TRBJ2-5, with D maybe TRBD2 (5 bases). The CDR3 length is 15 residues. Germline V gene data show CDR1 as MNHGY and CDR2 as SVAAGI. The DNA of the CDR3 is TGTGCCAACAGTTCTTCCGGCGGGTTGGTGGAGACCCAGTACTTC. This encodes CANSSSGGLVETQYF.

This clonotype appeared many times. The chain is built from TRBV7-9 and TRBJ1-1; a possible D gene is TRBD1 (5 bases). The CDR3 extends over 12 amino acids. V lost 5 bases and J 6 bases, leaving 10 bases between the germline ends. Germline V gene lookup returns CDR1 SEHNR and CDR2 FQNEAQ (reference sequence). The CDR3 DNA sequence: TGTGCCAGCAGCACAGGCTCTGCTGAAGCTTTCTTT. Encoded protein: CASSTGSAEAFF.

V gene TRBV3-2 combines with J gene TRBJ1-1; the tabulated D call, TRBD1, remains unverified against the DNA. TRBV3-2 is reported as a pseudogene. The CDR3 runs 15 residues. The CDR3 sequence: CASSQVRQGKAEAFF. The CDR3 DNA is TGTGCCAGCAGCCAAGTTCGACAGGGAAAGGCTGAAGCTTTCTTT.

This clonotype was seen a single time. The rearrangement joins TRBV30 to TRBJ2-7; D is perhaps TRBD2 (6 bases). V was clipped by 3 bases and J by 4 bases, with 10 bases between them. CDR3 length equals 12 residues. Germline-derived CDR1 and CDR2 are GTSNPN and SVGIG (reference sequence). The CDR3 spells CAWRTRRYEQYF. The CDR3 nucleotides are TGTGCCTGGAGGACTAGACGTTACGAGCAGTACTTC.

This sequence joins TRBV4-1 and TRBJ1-1; D ambiguous. CDR3 length: 18 amino acids. The germline gives CDR1 MGHRA, CDR2 YSYEKL. V was cut by 0 bases and J by 0 bases, with 17 bases left in between. The CDR3, as DNA: TGCGCCAGCAGCCAAGAATTGCTCCGACTAGACGTGAACACTGAAGCTTTCTTT. Translated: CASSQELLRLDVNTEAFF.

The V and J genes are TRBV5-1 and TRBJ2-5; TRBD2 matches at 15 bases. Germline trimming cut 7 bases from V and 1 base from J; bases unmatched to any gene: 8. Looked up from germline, CDR1 is SGHRS and CDR2 is YFSETQ. CDR3 size: 17 residues. The CDR3 coding sequence is TGCGCCAGCTGTCCCGGGACTAGCGGGAGGAGCCAAGAGACCCAGTACTTC. It translates to CASCPGTSGRSQETQYF.

There are many counts of this clonotype. This chain uses TRBV2 with TRBJ1-4, with D tentatively TRBD1 (5 bases). Trimming shortened V by 8 bases and J by 3 bases, and 10 bases separated the two germline ends. Per germline, CDR1 SNHLY and CDR2 FYNNEI. The CDR3 length is 13 residues. CDR3 nucleotide sequence: TGTGCCAGCGTAGACAGCTCTAATGAAAAACTGTTTTTT. Translation gives CASVDSSNEKLFF.

The genes are TRBV11-2 and TRBJ2-7; D may be TRBD1 or TRBD2 (6 bases each). From germline, CDR1 is SGHAT and CDR2 FQNNGV. This CDR3 is built from 13 residues. The germline V and J ends were trimmed by 5 bases and 11 bases, with 19 bases remaining between them. The CDR3 is CASSRGGTFMEYF. The CDR3 DNA follows: TGTGCCAGCAGCCGCGGCGGGACATTTATGGAGTACTTC.

This clonotype was found many times. The chain is built from TRBV2 and TRBJ2-7, with unresolved D. This CDR3 is built from 14 residues. The germline V gene has CDR1 SNHLY and CDR2 FYNNEI. The V end lost 5 bases, the J end lost 0 bases, and 11 bases lay between the germline ends. The CDR3 is CASSWQESSYEQYF. The DNA of the CDR3 is TGTGCCAGCAGTTGGCAGGAAAGCTCCTACGAGCAGTACTTC.

The table lists this clonotype with a few counts. V gene TRBV19 combines with J gene TRBJ1-1; D gene ambiguous. From germline, CDR1 is LNHDA and CDR2 SQIVND (reference sequence). Trimming cost V 3 bases and J 1 base, with 6 bases left between them. This CDR3 has 13 amino acids. The CDR3 loop is CASSMKGNTEAFF. CDR3 in DNA: TGTGCCAGTAGTATGAAGGGGAACACTGAAGCTTTCTTT. Full variable domain (rest looked up from reference TRBV19 and TRBJ1-1): DGGITQSPKYLFRKEGQNVTLSCEQNLNHDAMYWYRQDPGQGLRLIYYSQIVNDFQKGDIAEGYSVSREKKESFPLTVTSAQKNPTAFYLCASSMKGNTEAFFGQGTRLTVV.

This clonotype was recorded at least ten times. The genes are TRBV20-1 and TRBJ2-5, with 11 bases matching TRBD1. V gave up 6 bases and J gave up 4 bases; unmatched junction bases: 4. This CDR3 is built from 13 residues. Germline V gene sequence: CDR1 DFQATT, CDR2 SNEGSKA (reference sequence). For the CDR3, the DNA is TGCAGTGCCGGGGGACAGGGGGGAGAGACCCAGTACTTC. Its translation: CSAGGQGGETQYF.

This clonotype was detected ten times or more. The rearrangement joins TRBV11-1 to TRBJ2-7; D is possibly TRBD2 (6 bases). The CDR3 consists of 15 residues. V lost 0 bases and J lost 4, with 13 bases in between. CDR1 SGHAT and CDR2 FQDESV come from the germline V gene (reference sequence). DNA of the CDR3: TGTGCCAGCAGCTTAGCTAGCGGAGCGAGTTACGAGCAGTACTTC. Its translation is CASSLASGASYEQYF.

This chain uses TRBV19 with TRBJ1-5; the D is unclear. Germline V gives CDR1 LNHDA, CDR2 SQIVND (reference sequence). CDR3 length: 15 amino acids. The germline V and J ends were trimmed by 5 bases and 5 bases, with 16 bases remaining between them. The CDR3 sequence is CASSLTAWIDQPQHF. The CDR3 DNA reads TGTGCCAGTAGTCTTACAGCGTGGATAGATCAGCCCCAGCATTTT.

This clonotype was detected a few times. The chain carries TRBV7-2 and TRBJ2-1, with TRBD2 matching over 8 bases. The CDR3 is 16 amino acids. Germline V lookup: CDR1 SGHTA, CDR2 FQGNSA. With 5 bases clipped from V and 9 bases from J, the junction kept 15 bases outside the gene matches. CDR3 coding DNA: TGTGCCAGCAGCCGCGGTCCTAGCGGGCAATTCTTTGAGCAGTTCTTC. The encoded protein is CASSRGPSGQFFEQFF.

This clonotype has at least ten counts. The chain links TRBV11-2 to TRBJ1-1; a weak D match, TRBD1 (6 bases). This CDR3 is built from 14 residues. CDR1 is SGHAT, CDR2 FQNNGV, per germline. Trimming shortened V by 5 bases and J by 4 bases, and 14 bases separated the two germline ends. The CDR3 sequence: CASSPEQGGTEAFF. As DNA, the CDR3 is TGTGCCAGCAGCCCTGAACAGGGAGGCACTGAAGCTTTCTTT. The variable domain in full, completed from reference TRBV11-2 and TRBJ1-1, reads EAGVAQSPRYKIIEKRQSVAFWCNPISGHATLYWYQQILGQGPKLLIQFQNNGVVDDSQLPKDRFSAERLKGVDSTLKIQPAKLEDSAVYLCASSPEQGGTEAFFGQGTRLTVV.

This clonotype showed up just a few times. V usage is TRBV19 and J usage is TRBJ1-5; D not certain. This CDR3 spans 10 amino acids. Germline-derived CDR1 and CDR2 are LNHDA and SQIVND (reference sequence). V lost 11 bases and J lost 7, with 9 bases in between. CDR3 residues: CAAGGQPQHF. The CDR3 nucleotides are TGTGCCGCGGGAGGACAGCCCCAGCATTTT.

This clonotype was found many times. The rearrangement joins TRBV7-9 to TRBJ2-5; D may correspond to TRBD1 or TRBD2 (5 bases each). V gave up 4 bases and J gave up 1 base, with 13 bases separating them. CDR3 length equals 15 residues. Germline V lookup: CDR1 SEHNR, CDR2 FQNEAQ (reference sequence). Here the CDR3 reads CASSSYRGGQETQYF. Here the CDR3 DNA reads TGTGCCAGCAGCTCATACCGTGGGGGCCAAGAGACCCAGTACTTC.

This clonotype was counted ten times or more. This chain connects TRBV9 to TRBJ1-1; D remains ambiguous. Germline values: CDR1 SGDLS, CDR2 YYNGEE. Trimming removed 0 bases at V and 4 bases at J, with 13 bases between. The CDR3 loop spans 15 amino acids. The CDR3, as DNA: TGTGCCAGCAGCGTAGAGGCAGGAATTGGCACTGAAGCTTTCTTT. This encodes CASSVEAGIGTEAFF. The full variable domain, in which reference TRBV9 and TRBJ1-1 provide the parts outside the CDR3, is DSGVTQTPKHLITATGQRVTLRCSPRSGDLSVYWYQQSLDQGLQFLIQYYNGEERAKGNILERFSAQQFPDLHSELNLSSLELGDSALYFCASSVEAGIGTEAFFGQGTRLTVV.

This clonotype has ten or more counts. The chain has TRBV27 and TRBJ1-2; D is ambiguous. Germline assignment: CDR1 MNHEY and CDR2 SMNVEV (reference sequence). Trimming shortened V by 3 bases and J by 1 base, and 6 bases separated the two germline ends. The CDR3 loop spans 13 amino acids. The CDR3 DNA reads as TGTGCCAGCAGTTTCGCGAGTAACTATGGCTACACCTTC. Amino acid sequence: CASSFASNYGYTF.

Many counts were recorded for this clonotype. V gene TRBV28 combines with J gene TRBJ2-5; 11 nucleotides line up with TRBD2. J gave up 4 bases and V 4 bases, and 2 bases lay outside the gene matches. Germline V gives CDR1 MDHEN, CDR2 SYDVKM. The CDR3 is made up of 14 amino acids. CDR3 nucleotide sequence: TGTGCCAGCAGTTCTAGCGGGAGGAGAGAGACCCAGTACTTC. Protein: CASSSSGRRETQYF.

In its sample, this clonotype was seen many times. The chain couples TRBV3-1 to TRBJ1-1; D ambiguous. With 4 bases removed from V and 5 bases from J, the gap between germline ends came to 23 bases. This CDR3 region has 17 residues. The germline gives CDR1 LGHDT, CDR2 YNNKEL (reference sequence). CDR3 residues: CASSPPMGGQRRTEAFF. In DNA, the CDR3 is TGTGCCAGCAGCCCCCCCATGGGCGGCCAACGGAGGACTGAAGCTTTCTTT.

The sample holds a few counts of this clonotype. The J gene is TRBJ1-5, the V gene TRBV20-1; the D is unclear. Between the trimmed V and J ends, which lost 2 bases and 3 bases, there was a span of 14 bases. This CDR3 contains 15 residues. The germline V gene has CDR1 DFQATT and CDR2 SNEGSKA (reference sequence). The CDR3 DNA is TGCAGTGCTAGACAAGGACCGGGAGACAATCAGCCCCAGCATTTT. Its translation: CSARQGPGDNQPQHF.